These 23 T cell receptor beta chains were all obtained from the same sample, sequenced in a study of CD8 T cells in ankylosing spondylitis. These receptors are not linked to any known antigen. TCRdb reanalysed the 5' RACE reads using MiXCR and keeps one entry per CDR3 protein. The sample shows about 210,000 distinct CDR3 sequences, approximately 7.3% of them seen only once. Findings and caveats of the study: The study identified a TCR beta motif of roughly eight highly homologous variants that appeared characteristic of ankylosing spondylitis blood.

The sample consisted of blood, either unsorted or a sorted T cell fraction (not recorded which). The receptor source for this set is a male donor with ankylosing spondylitis.

The table lists this clonotype with many counts. The chain carries TRBV4-3 and TRBJ2-7; 7 nucleotides agree with TRBD1. V gave up 0 bases and J gave up 2 bases; unmatched junction bases: 16. Germline V gene sequence: CDR1 LGHNA, CDR2 YSLEER. CDR3 length: 19 amino acids. CDR3 DNA sequence: TGCGCCAGCAGCCAAGATCGGGACGTTGTAAGACAGGGTGCCTACGAGCAGTACTTC. Amino acid sequence: CASSQDRDVVRQGAYEQYF.

This clonotype was observed at least ten times. This chain links TRBV7-6 with TRBJ2-7; 8 bases agree with TRBD1. This CDR3 is 14 amino acids long. Looked up from germline, CDR1 is SGHVS and CDR2 is FNYEAQ. The trim removed 1 base at V and 7 bases at J, leaving 6 bases unmatched. CDR3 sequence reads: CASSLGQGAFEQYF. The DNA for the CDR3 is TGTGCCAGCAGCTTAGGGCAGGGGGCGTTTGAGCAGTACTTC.

This clonotype was observed at least ten times. V gene TRBV28 combines with J gene TRBJ2-7; possible D gene TRBD1, 6 bases. Per germline, CDR1 MDHEN and CDR2 SYDVKM. CDR3 length equals 15 residues. The V end lost 5 bases, the J end lost 2 bases, and 16 bases lay between the germline ends. The CDR3 DNA is TGTGCCAGCAGTCCCGGGGACACCCTTACCTACGAGCAGTACTTC. Translated: CASSPGDTLTYEQYF.

This clonotype has ten or more counts. V and J are TRBV29-1 and TRBJ1-2; no reliable D call. This CDR3 comprises 12 residues. From germline, CDR1 is SQVTM and CDR2 ANQGSEA. V gave up 5 bases and J gave up 8 bases, with 15 bases separating them. The CDR3 DNA sequence: TGCAGCGTTTGGAGGGAATCGGGAGGCTACACCTTC. It is translated as CSVWRESGGYTF.

Many counts were recorded for this clonotype. The gene calls are TRBV20-1 and TRBJ2-7; D possibly uses TRBD1 or TRBD2 (6 bases each). Germline CDR1 DFQATT, CDR2 SNEGSKA (reference sequence). Between the trimmed V and J ends, which lost 5 bases and 4 bases, there was a span of 21 bases. There are 15 residues in the CDR3. CDR3 nucleotides: TGCAGTGCTGATAGTCTTAGGGGGGCAGGTTACGAGCAGTACTTC. It is translated as CSADSLRGAGYEQYF.

This clonotype was counted only a few times. V gene TRBV29-1 combines with J gene TRBJ2-1, with a weak D call TRBD2 (5 bases). The CDR3 has 16 amino acids. The germline V gene has CDR1 SQVTM and CDR2 ANQGSEA. V shed 2 bases and J shed 1 base, with 15 bases lying between them. In nucleotides, the CDR3 is TGCAGCGTTGAAACATTTGCCGAGGGTTCCTACAATGAGCAGTTCTTC. The encoded protein is CSVETFAEGSYNEQFF.

The chain employs TRBV6-5 and TRBJ2-7; D uncertain. V dropped 0 bases and J dropped 0 bases, with 9 bases sitting between them. The CDR3 is 15 residues long. Per the germline V gene, CDR1 is MNHEY and CDR2 is SVGAGI. DNA of the CDR3: TGTGCCAGCAGTTACTCAGAACCTAGCTCCTACGAGCAGTACTTC. The encoded protein is CASSYSEPSSYEQYF.

This clonotype has a handful of counts. The rearrangement links TRBV24-1 to TRBJ2-1; 7 bases map to TRBD2. Germline V CDR1 and CDR2: KGHDR, SFDVKD. J gave up 2 bases and V 6 bases, and 21 bases lay outside the gene matches. This CDR3 is built from 20 residues. CDR3 amino acids: CATSPTSASGITHPYNEQFF. DNA of the CDR3: TGTGCCACCAGTCCTACCTCGGCTAGCGGAATCACACACCCCTACAATGAGCAGTTCTTC.

This clonotype was observed at least ten times. V usage is TRBV5-5 and J usage is TRBJ2-5, with D possibly matching TRBD1 (6 bases). Trimming removed 4 bases at V and 5 bases at J, with 24 bases between. The CDR3 has 17 residues. Germline CDR1 reads SGHKS; CDR2 reads YYEKEE (reference sequence). CDR3 sequence reads: CASSMAAGTPIIETQYF. CDR3 sequence (DNA): TGTGCCAGCAGCATGGCAGCCGGGACACCCATCATTGAGACCCAGTACTTC.

This clonotype was picked up many times. The rearrangement joins TRBV27 to TRBJ2-7, with TRBD1 matching 8 bases. Losses at the gene ends were 1 base for V and 1 base for J; bases not matched to a gene: 0. Germline V gene data show CDR1 as MNHEY and CDR2 as SMNVEV (reference sequence). The CDR3 consists of 14 residues. CDR3 nucleotide sequence: TGTGCCAGCAGTTTATACAGGGGGTCCTACGAGCAGTACTTC. Translated, it gives CASSLYRGSYEQYF.

This clonotype appeared many times. This rearrangement joins TRBV15 to TRBJ2-5, with D perhaps TRBD2 (6 bases). The CDR3 consists of 14 residues. Germline assignment: CDR1 LNHNV and CDR2 YYDKDF (reference sequence). The ends were cut back, 2 bases at V and 2 bases at J, with 9 bases in the middle. CDR3 residues: CATSRYGGQETQYF. CDR3 DNA sequence: TGTGCCACCAGCAGATACGGAGGGCAAGAGACCCAGTACTTC.

This clonotype came up many times. For the CDR3, the DNA is TGTGCCAGCAGTTTGGGGGCTAGCGGGAACACTGAAGCTTTCTTT. It codes for CASSLGASGNTEAFF. The chain combines TRBV27 with TRBJ1-1, with D perhaps matching TRBD1 (6 bases). V was cut by 3 bases and J by 1 base, with 12 bases left in between. This CDR3 comprises 15 residues. Germline lookup yields CDR1 MNHEY and CDR2 SMNVEV (reference sequence).

This clonotype was counted many times. The chain couples TRBV29-1 to TRBJ2-1; 9 bases line up with TRBD2. The CDR3 is 14 amino acids. The germline V gene has CDR1 SQVTM and CDR2 ANQGSEA. The trim removed 5 bases at V and 2 bases at J, leaving 4 bases unmatched. The CDR3 coding sequence is TGCAGCGTTCCAGCGGGGGGCCCCTACAATGAGCAGTTCTTC. As protein: CSVPAGGPYNEQFF.

Many counts were recorded for this clonotype. This chain links TRBV2 with TRBJ1-1, with D perhaps TRBD1 (5 bases). Germline lookup yields CDR1 SNHLY and CDR2 FYNNEI. There are 13 residues in the CDR3. V gave up 11 bases and J gave up 1 base, with 14 bases separating them. CDR3 nucleotide sequence: TGTGCCGAAAAGCGGGGCCCGAACACTGAAGCTTTCTTT. Protein: CAEKRGPNTEAFF.

This chain connects TRBV2 to TRBJ2-5; D not resolved. The CDR3 loop spans 12 amino acids. Trimming shortened V by 4 bases and J by 5 bases, and 8 bases separated the two germline ends. Germline-derived CDR1 and CDR2 are SNHLY and FYNNEI. The CDR3 loop is CASSGVPETQYF. The CDR3 region has the DNA TGTGCCAGCAGTGGGGTTCCGGAGACCCAGTACTTC.

This clonotype was observed a few times. V gene TRBV6-5 combines with J gene TRBJ2-1, with D unresolved. V was shortened by 2 bases and J by 4 bases, with 9 bases between the two germline ends. The CDR3 has 14 amino acids. The germline gives CDR1 MNHEY, CDR2 SVGAGI. The CDR3 bases are TGTGCCAGCAGTTACGAGGACGGGTACAATGAGCAGTTCTTC. It specifies CASSYEDGYNEQFF.

This clonotype was detected ten times or more. This rearrangement joins TRBV29-1 to TRBJ2-4; D gene ambiguous. The CDR3 loop spans 11 amino acids. Germline values: CDR1 SQVTM, CDR2 ANQGSEA. In DNA form, the CDR3 reads TGCGGGCTGGGGATAGGTAACATTCAGTACTTC. As protein: CGLGIGNIQYF.

This clonotype showed up just a few times. V and J are TRBV6-5 and TRBJ2-7; tentatively, D is TRBD1 (5 bases). The CDR3 contains 15 residues. CDR1 and CDR2 (germline): MNHEY, SVGAGI. V was pared by 2 bases and J by 5 bases, with 16 bases between. In nucleotides, the CDR3 is TGTGCCAGCAGTTACGAGGCAGGGCCTCGGAACGAGCAGTACTTC. This translates into CASSYEAGPRNEQYF.

This clonotype appeared a few times. V usage is TRBV3-1 and J usage is TRBJ2-5; TRBD1 might be the D (6 bases). V lost 1 base, J lost 5 bases, and 11 bases lay in between. The germline V gene encodes CDR1 LGHDT and CDR2 YNNKEL (reference sequence). The CDR3 covers 14 residues. The CDR3 sequence is CASSQAGHWETQYF. Here the CDR3 DNA reads TGTGCCAGCAGCCAAGCGGGACATTGGGAGACCCAGTACTTC.

This clonotype was seen many times. V gene TRBV24-1 combines with J gene TRBJ2-2; D might be TRBD1 or TRBD2, each matching 5 bases. This CDR3 region has 15 residues. Germline V CDR1 and CDR2: KGHDR, SFDVKD. V lost 2 bases, J lost 5 bases, and 11 bases lay in between. CDR3 sequence: CATSDYFEGTGELFF. CDR3 DNA: TGTGCCACCAGTGATTATTTTGAGGGGACCGGGGAGCTGTTTTTT.

This clonotype was detected many times. The chain has TRBV12-5 and TRBJ2-1, with unresolved D. This CDR3 has 12 amino acids. The ends were cut back, 5 bases at V and 7 bases at J, with 9 bases in the middle. Germline V CDR1 and CDR2: LGHNT, FRNRAP. The CDR3 region has the DNA TGTGCTAGTGGTCTGGGCCTAAATGAGCAGTTCTTC. Protein product: CASGLGLNEQFF.

This clonotype came up many times. The chain employs TRBV15 and TRBJ2-7; D ambiguous. CDR1 and CDR2 from the germline V gene are LNHNV and YYDKDF (reference sequence). The CDR3 length is 13 residues. V was trimmed by 0 bases and J by 12 bases, leaving 15 bases between them. The CDR3, as DNA: TGTGCCACCAGCAGAGATTTGGGTCCCCTCCCGTACTTC. It is translated as CATSRDLGPLPYF.

In this sample, this clonotype turned up many times. The chain recombines TRBV5-1 with TRBJ2-7; D might be TRBD2 (6 bases). The CDR3 loop spans 13 amino acids. The V gene's germline CDR1 is SGHRS and CDR2 YFSETQ. With 4 bases removed from V and 6 bases from J, the gap between germline ends came to 14 bases. The CDR3 bases are TGCGCCAGCAGCCCAAATGGAGGGTTCGAGCAGTACTTC. Its translation: CASSPNGGFEQYF.